The 32 T cell receptor beta chains below all came from one sample that was sequenced in a study of CD4 T cells in relation to SARS-CoV-2 and coronaviruses. Profiled with immunoSEQ multiplex PCR; TCRdb holds only in-frame clones, not every one. Here the sample spans about 64,000 clones, approximately 94% being singletons. Before the COVID-19 pandemic, during about 2011-2018, CD4+ T cells were taken from unexposed donors. Sequencing was carried out using naive CD4+ T cells from PBMCs. Subset indicated: naive CD4+ T cells isolated by negative enrichment. These receptors all stem from a human donor in good health.

V and J are TRBV19 and TRBJ2-7; 11 positions match TRBD2. CDR1 is LNHDA, CDR2 SQIVND, per germline (reference sequence). The CDR3 is 15 residues long. V dropped 5 bases and J dropped 2; count of bases not matched to a gene: 5. CDR3 amino acids: CASSLTSGAPYEQYF. As DNA, the CDR3 is TGTGCCAGTAGTCTGACTAGCGGGGCCCCCTACGAGCAGTACTTC.

The chain uses TRBV15 and TRBJ2-1; TRBD2 matches at 12 bases. The V gene's germline CDR1 is LNHNV and CDR2 YYDKDF (reference sequence). With 5 bases clipped from V and 0 bases from J, the junction kept 23 bases outside the gene matches. There are 23 residues in the CDR3. The CDR3: CATSEDGLAGPKVTFGSYNEQFF. DNA for the CDR3: TGTGCCACCAGCGAGGACGGACTAGCGGGACCCAAAGTAACTTTTGGCTCCTACAATGAGCAGTTCTTC.

CDR3 coding DNA: TGTGCCAGCAGTCTGGACAGTACTAGCAATCAGCCCCAGCATTTT. It translates to CASSLDSTSNQPQHF. The gene calls are TRBV28 and TRBJ1-5; a weak D match, TRBD1 (6 bases). The V gene's germline CDR1 is MDHEN and CDR2 SYDVKM. Trimming pared 5 bases from V and 0 bases from J, leaving 11 bases between. This CDR3 spans 15 amino acids. Filled out from reference TRBV28 and TRBJ1-5, the complete variable domain reads DVKVTQSSRYLVKRTGEKVFLECVQDMDHENMFWYRQDPGLGLRLIYFSYDVKMKEKGDIPEGYSVSREKKERFSLILESASTNQTSMYLCASSLDSTSNQPQHFGDGTRLSIL.

This sequence joins TRBV7-3 and TRBJ2-1; 10 bases are a match to TRBD2. The V and J ends lost 4 bases and 9 bases, in that order; junction bases with no gene match: 6. The CDR3 length is 14 residues. CDR1 and CDR2 (germline): SGHTA, FQGTGA. CDR3 nucleotides: TGTGCCAGCAGCTCGAGCGGGAGGGATCGTGAGCAGTTCTTC. This translates into CASSSSGRDREQFF.

The chain links TRBV9 to TRBJ2-7; no definite D call. Germline values: CDR1 SGDLS, CDR2 YYNGEE. This CDR3 comprises 13 residues. The V gene lost 2 bases and the J gene lost 2 bases, with 8 bases spanning the gap. The CDR3 coding sequence is TGTGCCAGCAGCGTTGGCGGTCCCTACGAGCAGTACTTC. It translates to CASSVGGPYEQYF.

The chain combines TRBV9 with TRBJ2-3; no firm D call. Deletions cut 4 bases from V and 3 bases from J, with 9 bases between. Germline V CDR1 and CDR2: SGDLS, YYNGEE. The length of the CDR3 is 13 residues. The CDR3 loop is CASSPRRTDTQYF. The CDR3, as DNA: TGTGCCAGCAGCCCCCGAAGGACAGATACGCAGTATTTT.

This chain joins TRBV28 and TRBJ1-1, with a possible D match to TRBD1 (6 bases). Trimming pared 1 base from V and 1 base from J, leaving 13 bases between. Germline CDR1 is MDHEN and CDR2 is SYDVKM. The CDR3 totals 16 residues. The CDR3 loop reads CASSLFRGAGNTEAFF. In nucleotides, the CDR3 is TGTGCCAGCAGTTTATTTAGGGGGGCCGGGAACACTGAAGCTTTCTTT.

The chain's CDR3 is CASKGQGSSYNSPLHF. In DNA, the CDR3 is TGTGCCAGCAAGGGACAGGGGAGCTCCTATAATTCACCCCTCCACTTT. The V gene is TRBV2, the J gene TRBJ1-6, with 10 bases identical to TRBD1. CDR1 and CDR2 from the germline V gene are SNHLY and FYNNEI. The CDR3 is 16 residues long. The V segment lost 7 bases and the J segment 0 bases; nucleotides outside the gene matches: 3.

This chain links TRBV28 with TRBJ2-1, with 7 bases fitting TRBD2. The V gene's germline CDR1 is MDHEN and CDR2 SYDVKM. This CDR3 spans 15 amino acids. The ends lost 6 bases at V and 6 bases at J; junction bases unmatched: 11. The CDR3 DNA reads as TGTGCCAGCAGCCCAGTGGCGGGACTAACCAATGAGCAGTTCTTC. The encoded protein is CASSPVAGLTNEQFF.

The chain combines TRBV7-7 with TRBJ2-2; a weak D match, TRBD1 (5 bases). CDR3 length: 13 amino acids. V lost 5 bases, J lost 4 bases, and 8 bases lay in between. Germline CDR1 is SSHAT and CDR2 is FNYEAQ (reference sequence). CDR3 residues: CASSKDSTGELFF. The CDR3 DNA is TGTGCCAGCAGCAAAGACAGCACCGGGGAGCTGTTTTTT.

The chain links TRBV6-1 to TRBJ2-7; the D gene is possibly TRBD1 (6 bases). V was cut by 3 bases and J by 4 bases, with 13 bases left in between. CDR3 length: 14 amino acids. Germline-derived CDR1 and CDR2 are MNHNS and SASEGT. The CDR3 coding sequence is TGTGCCAGCAGTGATTACTCCGGGACATACGAGCAGTACTTC. Protein: CASSDYSGTYEQYF.

The chain links TRBV5-1 to TRBJ2-1; D possibly matches TRBD1 or TRBD2 (5 bases each). Trimming shortened V by 0 bases and J by 2 bases, and 9 bases separated the two germline ends. The V gene's germline CDR1 is SGHRS and CDR2 YFSETQ. The CDR3 is 15 amino acids. CDR3 DNA sequence: TGCGCCAGCAGCTTGGGGCAGGGAGCCTACAATGAGCAGTTCTTC. It is translated as CASSLGQGAYNEQFF.

The rearrangement uses TRBV5-1 and TRBJ2-1; a possible D gene is TRBD2 (7 bases). V was trimmed by 4 bases and J by 4 bases, leaving 12 bases between them. The CDR3 contains 14 residues. The germline gives CDR1 SGHRS, CDR2 YFSETQ. The CDR3 region has the DNA TGCGCCAGCAGCCCGGGGGGCGAGTACAATGAGCAGTTCTTC. Amino acids: CASSPGGEYNEQFF.

The chain employs TRBV7-2 and TRBJ2-3; D ambiguous. Germline CDR1 reads SGHTA; CDR2 reads FQGNSA. V lost 3 bases, J lost 2 bases, and 6 bases lay in between. CDR3 length equals 13 residues. The CDR3: CASSFPPTDTQYF. The CDR3 DNA reads as TGTGCCAGCAGCTTCCCCCCCACAGATACGCAGTATTTT.

CDR3: CATSNRGLAANTGELFF. CDR3 sequence (DNA): TGTGCCACCAGCAATCGAGGACTAGCGGCGAACACCGGGGAGCTGTTTTTT. The V and J genes are TRBV15 and TRBJ2-2; the match to TRBD2 covers 10 bases. This CDR3 spans 17 amino acids. Germline-derived CDR1 and CDR2 are LNHNV and YYDKDF (reference sequence). After removal of 4 bases from V and 0 bases from J, the junction contained 5 bases not matched to a gene.

The chain links TRBV5-1 to TRBJ2-7; either TRBD1 or TRBD2 may fit D (5 bases each). This CDR3 is built from 14 residues. Per germline, CDR1 SGHRS and CDR2 YFSETQ. Trimming took 4 bases from V and 1 from J, leaving 12 bases between them. CDR3 residues: CASSQGPDSYEQYF. The DNA of the CDR3 is TGCGCCAGCAGCCAGGGACCTGATTCCTACGAGCAGTACTTC.

In DNA, the CDR3 is TGTGCCAGCAGCCGCGCAGGGTACTATGGCTACACCTTC. Encoded protein: CASSRAGYYGYTF. The chain combines TRBV12-3 or TRBV12-4 with TRBJ1-2; possible D gene TRBD1, 5 bases. This CDR3 spans 13 amino acids. The V gene lost 6 bases and the J gene lost 3 bases, with 11 bases spanning the gap.

The chain recombines TRBV11-2 with TRBJ2-5, with TRBD2 identical over 8 bases. The CDR3 spans 15 residues. The germline V gene has CDR1 SGHAT and CDR2 FQNNGV. V dropped 2 bases and J dropped 2; count of bases not matched to a gene: 4. The CDR3 DNA is TGTGCCAGCAGCTTAAATCCGGGGGGGCAAGAGACCCAGTACTTC. This codes for CASSLNPGGQETQYF.

The chain uses TRBV12-3 or TRBV12-4 and TRBJ2-2; unclear D gene. This CDR3 region has 11 residues. V was trimmed by 8 bases and J by 2 bases, leaving 3 bases between them. The CDR3 is CASENTGELFF. The CDR3 region has the DNA TGTGCCAGCGAAAACACCGGGGAGCTGTTTTTT.

V is TRBV2 and J is TRBJ2-1, with TRBD2 as a possible D gene (6 bases). CDR1 is SNHLY and CDR2 is FYNNEI in the germline V gene. The CDR3 is 14 amino acids. Trimming left V 10 bases short and J 7 bases short, with 20 bases between. CDR3 protein: CATDLAGIFNEQFF. In DNA, the CDR3 is TGTGCCACCGACCTGGCGGGAATATTTAATGAGCAGTTCTTC.

This clone was observed a handful of times. V gene TRBV6-2 or TRBV6-3 combines with J gene TRBJ1-3; 7 nucleotides align to TRBD1. The CDR3 contains 16 residues. CDR1 is MNHEY and CDR2 is SVGEGT in the germline V gene. The junction had 6 bases not matched to a gene; V was cut back by 4 bases and J by 0 bases. CDR3 sequence: CASSWGTDYSGNTIYF. The DNA of the CDR3 is TGTGCCAGCAGTTGGGGGACAGACTACTCTGGAAACACCATATATTTT.

The chain is built from TRBV19 and TRBJ2-2; 11 bases align to TRBD1. The CDR3 runs to 15 residues. The germline V gene encodes CDR1 LNHDA and CDR2 SQIVND (reference sequence). Trimming cost V 10 bases and J 6 bases; bases outside gene matches: 10. The CDR3 DNA reads TGTGCCACCAGGACAGGGGGCTTTTCGGCCGGGGAGCTGTTTTTT. This codes for CATRTGGFSAGELFF.

V and J are TRBV10-3 and TRBJ1-2; tentatively, D is TRBD1 (5 bases). Trimming stripped 3 bases from V and 6 bases from J, with 14 bases between. Germline values: CDR1 ENHRY, CDR2 SYGVKD. This CDR3 contains 14 residues. This CDR3 reads CAISDTGSINGYTF. Written as DNA, the CDR3 is TGTGCCATCAGTGACACAGGTAGTATAAATGGCTACACCTTC.

This chain connects TRBV5-1 to TRBJ2-1, with 9 positions matching TRBD2. V trimming: 2 bases; J trimming: 9 bases; junction bases outside the gene matches: 6. There are 14 residues in the CDR3. Germline assignment: CDR1 SGHRS and CDR2 YFSETQ. The DNA of the CDR3 is TGCGCCAGCAGCTTCCCTAGCGGGAATGGTGAGCAGTTCTTC. This encodes CASSFPSGNGEQFF.

The CDR3, as DNA: TGTGCCACCAGTGACAACAGGGCCTCTGGAAACACCATATATTTT. As protein: CATSDNRASGNTIYF. The chain carries TRBV24-1 and TRBJ1-3; tentatively, D is TRBD1 (6 bases). The CDR3 contains 15 residues. V gave up 4 bases and J gave up 0 bases, with 9 bases separating them. Germline lookup yields CDR1 KGHDR and CDR2 SFDVKD.

This chain connects TRBV2 to TRBJ2-1; 9 bases are a match to TRBD2. There are 16 residues in the CDR3. The junction had 10 bases not matched to a gene; V was cut back by 5 bases and J by 5 bases. The germline gives CDR1 SNHLY, CDR2 FYNNEI. The CDR3 bases are TGTGCCAGCAGTCCCCATCGGTTAGCGGGAGACAATGAGCAGTTCTTC. This translates into CASSPHRLAGDNEQFF.

The rearrangement joins TRBV7-9 to TRBJ2-7; D is undetermined. The V gene's germline CDR1 is SEHNR and CDR2 FQNEAQ (reference sequence). Trimming removed 4 bases at V and 3 bases at J, with 16 bases between. CDR3 length: 15 residues. The chain's CDR3 is CASSYSKGLNYEQYF. DNA of the CDR3: TGTGCCAGCAGCTACTCGAAGGGTCTTAACTACGAGCAGTACTTC.

The V call is TRBV6-4, the J call TRBJ2-6; D may be TRBD1 or TRBD2 (5 bases each). The CDR3 loop spans 15 amino acids. Trimming left V 7 bases short and J 4 bases short, with 14 bases between. Germline values: CDR1 MRHNA, CDR2 SNTAGT. DNA for the CDR3: TGTGCCAGCACCCAGGAAGGGACCGGGGCCAACGTCCTGACTTTC. It yields the protein CASTQEGTGANVLTF.

The chain carries TRBV28 and TRBJ2-2, with no clear D. The V end was cut by 3 bases, the J end by 4 bases, with 6 bases between. CDR1 is MDHEN, CDR2 SYDVKM, per germline. This CDR3 is 13 amino acids long. CDR3 nucleotide sequence: TGTGCCAGCAGTTTCCCCATCACCGGGGAGCTGTTTTTT. Its protein is CASSFPITGELFF. Full variable domain (outside the CDR3, taken from reference TRBV28 and TRBJ2-2): DVKVTQSSRYLVKRTGEKVFLECVQDMDHENMFWYRQDPGLGLRLIYFSYDVKMKEKGDIPEGYSVSREKKERFSLILESASTNQTSMYLCASSFPITGELFFGEGSRLTVL.

The rearrangement joins TRBV6-5 to TRBJ2-7, with 9 bases lining up with TRBD1. Germline loops: CDR1 MNHEY, CDR2 SVGAGI. CDR3 size: 12 residues. J lost 7 bases, V lost 10 bases, and 8 bases had no gene match. CDR3 region: CAILQGAREQYF. The CDR3 region has the DNA TGTGCCATTCTACAGGGGGCTAGGGAGCAGTACTTC.

This clone was counted a single time. This rearrangement joins TRBV5-1 to TRBJ2-6; TRBD2 is a possible D gene (5 bases). This CDR3 region has 16 residues. The ends were cut back, 3 bases at V and 0 bases at J, with 10 bases in the middle. Germline V gene lookup returns CDR1 SGHRS and CDR2 YFSETQ. The CDR3 sequence: CASSYRESSGANVLTF. DNA of the CDR3: TGCGCCAGCAGCTACCGGGAAAGCTCTGGGGCCAACGTCCTGACTTTC.

This clone was counted between two and nine times. This rearrangement joins TRBV6-1 to TRBJ1-5; tentatively, D is TRBD1 (6 bases). The germline CDR1 and CDR2 sequences are MNHNS and SASEGT. CDR3 length: 16 amino acids. V was shortened by 4 bases and J by 2 bases, with 15 bases between the two germline ends. CDR3 coding DNA: TGTGCCAGCAGTGCCGAGGGGGGGGCTCGCAATCAGCCCCAGCATTTT. Translating gives CASSAEGGARNQPQHF.